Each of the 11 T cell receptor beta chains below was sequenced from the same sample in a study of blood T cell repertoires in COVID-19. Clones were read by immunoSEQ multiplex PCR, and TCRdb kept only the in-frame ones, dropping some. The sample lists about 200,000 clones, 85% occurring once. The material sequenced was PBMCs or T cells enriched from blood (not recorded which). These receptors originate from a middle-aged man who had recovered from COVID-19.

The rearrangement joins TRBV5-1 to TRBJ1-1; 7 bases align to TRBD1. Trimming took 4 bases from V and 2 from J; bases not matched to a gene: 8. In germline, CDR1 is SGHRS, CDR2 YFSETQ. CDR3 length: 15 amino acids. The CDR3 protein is CASSGITGANTEAFF. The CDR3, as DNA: TGCGCCAGCAGCGGAATCACAGGGGCAAACACTGAAGCTTTCTTT.

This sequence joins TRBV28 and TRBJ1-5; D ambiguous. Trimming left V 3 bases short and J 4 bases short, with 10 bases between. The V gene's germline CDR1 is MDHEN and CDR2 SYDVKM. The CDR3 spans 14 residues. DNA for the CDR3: TGTGCCAGCAGTTTGTCGCAGATTAATCAGCCCCAGCATTTT. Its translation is CASSLSQINQPQHF.

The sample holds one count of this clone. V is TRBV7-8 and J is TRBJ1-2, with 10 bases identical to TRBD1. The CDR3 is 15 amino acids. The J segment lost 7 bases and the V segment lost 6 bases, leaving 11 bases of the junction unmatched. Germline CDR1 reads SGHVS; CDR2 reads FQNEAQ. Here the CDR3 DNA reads TGTGCCAGCAGTAGCTTAGGACAGGGGGTTGGTGGCTACACCTTC. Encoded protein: CASSSLGQGVGGYTF.

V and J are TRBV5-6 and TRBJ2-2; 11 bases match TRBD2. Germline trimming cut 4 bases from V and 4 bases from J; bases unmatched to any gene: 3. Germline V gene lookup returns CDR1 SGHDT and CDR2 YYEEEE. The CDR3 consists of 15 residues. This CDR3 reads CASSPLAGGTGELFF. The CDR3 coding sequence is TGTGCCAGCAGCCCCCTAGCGGGAGGCACCGGGGAGCTGTTTTTT.

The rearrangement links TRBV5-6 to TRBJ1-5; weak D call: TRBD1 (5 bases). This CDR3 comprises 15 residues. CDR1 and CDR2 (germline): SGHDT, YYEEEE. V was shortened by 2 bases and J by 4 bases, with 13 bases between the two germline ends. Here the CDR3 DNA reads TGTGCCAGCAGCTTTAGGAGGGGTCAAAATCAGCCCCAGCATTTT. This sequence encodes CASSFRRGQNQPQHF. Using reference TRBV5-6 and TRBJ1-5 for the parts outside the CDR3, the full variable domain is DAGVTQSPTHLIKTRGQQVTLRCSPKSGHDTVSWYQQALGQGPQFIFQYYEEEERQRGNFPDRFSGHQFPNYSSELNVNALLLGDSALYLCASSFRRGQNQPQHFGDGTRLSIL.

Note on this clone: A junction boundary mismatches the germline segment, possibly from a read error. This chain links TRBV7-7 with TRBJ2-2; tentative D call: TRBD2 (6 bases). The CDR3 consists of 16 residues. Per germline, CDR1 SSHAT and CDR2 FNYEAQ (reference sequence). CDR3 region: CASSPHSGSNTGELFF. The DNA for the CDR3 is TGTGCTAGCAGCCCCCATAGCGGATCGAACACCGGGGAGCTGTTTTTT.

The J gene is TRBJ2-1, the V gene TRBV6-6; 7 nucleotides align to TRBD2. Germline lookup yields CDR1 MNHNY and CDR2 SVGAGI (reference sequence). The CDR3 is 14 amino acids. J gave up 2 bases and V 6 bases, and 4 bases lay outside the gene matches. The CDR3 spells CASSPAGTYNEQFF. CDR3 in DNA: TGTGCCAGCAGCCCAGCGGGAACCTACAATGAGCAGTTCTTC.

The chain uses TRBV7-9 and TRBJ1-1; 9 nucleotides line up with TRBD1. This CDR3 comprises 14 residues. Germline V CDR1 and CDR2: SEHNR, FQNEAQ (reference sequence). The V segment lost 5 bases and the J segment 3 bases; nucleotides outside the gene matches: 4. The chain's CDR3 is CASSLGQGDTEAFF. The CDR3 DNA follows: TGTGCCAGCAGCCTGGGACAGGGCGACACTGAAGCTTTCTTT.

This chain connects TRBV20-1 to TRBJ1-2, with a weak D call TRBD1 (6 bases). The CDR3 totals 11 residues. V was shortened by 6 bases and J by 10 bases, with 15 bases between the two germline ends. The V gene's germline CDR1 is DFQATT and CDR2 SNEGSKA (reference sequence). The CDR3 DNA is TGCAGTGCCTCGGACAGCCCTTTCTACACCTTC. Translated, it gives CSASDSPFYTF.

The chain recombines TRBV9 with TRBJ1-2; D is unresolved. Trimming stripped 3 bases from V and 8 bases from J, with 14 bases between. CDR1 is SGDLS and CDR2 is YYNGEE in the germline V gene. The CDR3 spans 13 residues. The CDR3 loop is CASSGLVGEGYTF. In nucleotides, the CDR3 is TGTGCCAGCAGCGGACTAGTGGGAGAAGGCTACACCTTC.

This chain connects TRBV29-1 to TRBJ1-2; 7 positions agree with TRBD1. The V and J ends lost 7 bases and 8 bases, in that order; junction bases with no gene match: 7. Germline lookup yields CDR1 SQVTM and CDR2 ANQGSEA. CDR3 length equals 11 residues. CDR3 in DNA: TGCAGCGCTGGTGACAGGGAAGGCTACACCTTC. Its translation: CSAGDREGYTF. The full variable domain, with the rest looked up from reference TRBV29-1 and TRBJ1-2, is SAVISQKPSRDICQRGTSLTIQCQVDSQVTMMFWYRQQPGQSLTLIATANQGSEATYESGFVIDKFPISRPNLTFSTLTVSNMSPEDSSIYLCSAGDREGYTFGSGTRLTVV.